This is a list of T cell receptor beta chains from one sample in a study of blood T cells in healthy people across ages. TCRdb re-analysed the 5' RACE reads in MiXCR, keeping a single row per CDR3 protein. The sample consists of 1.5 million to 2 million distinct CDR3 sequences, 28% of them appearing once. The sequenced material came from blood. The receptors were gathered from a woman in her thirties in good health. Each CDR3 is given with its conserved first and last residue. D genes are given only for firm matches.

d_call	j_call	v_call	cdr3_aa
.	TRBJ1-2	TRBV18	CASSPATDYGYTF
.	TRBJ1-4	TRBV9	CASSPHGGVGEKLFF
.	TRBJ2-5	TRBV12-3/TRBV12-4	CATSLGAETQYF
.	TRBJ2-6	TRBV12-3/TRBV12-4	CASTMNDGANVPTF
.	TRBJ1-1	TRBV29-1	CSVLIQPGNTEAFF
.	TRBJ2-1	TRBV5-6	CASSRMLGRRYNEQFF
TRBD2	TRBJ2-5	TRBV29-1	CSAVFGLAGVGHQETQYF
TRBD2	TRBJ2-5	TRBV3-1	CASSQEGLAGGGTQYF
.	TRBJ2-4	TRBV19	CASSIAATSIQYF
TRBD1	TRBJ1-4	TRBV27	CASSRGGRGSNEKLFF
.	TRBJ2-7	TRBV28	CASSPGRAERSYEQYF
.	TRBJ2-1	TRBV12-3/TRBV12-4	CASSFTRDEQFF
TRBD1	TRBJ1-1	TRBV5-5	CASSSQQGVDTEAFF
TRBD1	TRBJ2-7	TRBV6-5	CASSYGTGGSYEQYF
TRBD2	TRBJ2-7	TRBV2	CASIATSGTGQYF
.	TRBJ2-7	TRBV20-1	CSASRQVGDPYEQYF
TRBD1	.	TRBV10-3	CAISDYRDRAGTQYF
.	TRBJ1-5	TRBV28	CASSQLGEDLNQPQHF
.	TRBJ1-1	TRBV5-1	CASSLVAGSMNTEAFF
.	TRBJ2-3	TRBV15	CATSSWVRAWGFFSTDTQYF
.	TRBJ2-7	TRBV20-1	CSAREMGSRSSYEQYF
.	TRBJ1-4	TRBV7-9	CASSPFGNEKLFF
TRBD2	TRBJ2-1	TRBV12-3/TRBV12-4	CASRSGVNEQFF
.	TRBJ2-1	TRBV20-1	CSARDKRAGKRNEQFF
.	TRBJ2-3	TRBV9	CASSDWDTSTDTQYF
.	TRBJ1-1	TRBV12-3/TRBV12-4	CASRSHGQEGTEAFF
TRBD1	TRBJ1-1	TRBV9	CASSVESGDRGPNMNTEAFF
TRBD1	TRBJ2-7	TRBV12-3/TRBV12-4	CASREGGVEAYEQYF